This entry concerns a single T cell receptor beta chain. Its antigen is as yet unknown. The data belong to a study of CD8+ T cells in alopecia areata. Study-wide background: Treated patients were dosed with oral tofacitinib, taking 5 to 10 mg twice daily. Tofacitinib therapy lasting 6 to 18 months was followed by 6 months off drug. The study's findings and limits: Scalp clonality dropped significantly under tofacitinib, as did expanded CD8+ top-100 clones.

Germline lookup yields CDR1 MNHEY and CDR2 SVGAGI. The length of the CDR3 is 11 residues. After removal of 7 bases from V and 5 bases from J, the junction contained 2 bases not matched to a gene. Treatment given: oral pan-JAK inhibitor, 5-10 mg twice daily. Alopecia areata patients had lesional scalp punch biopsies and peripheral blood taken from them. Sequencing used cDNA as its template, made by extracting RNA and reverse transcribing it. Clones were sequenced by immunoSEQ multiplex PCR, and TCRdb holds only the in-frame ones, with some missing. Of about 190,000 clones listed, roughly 60% are singletons.

This TCR came from a human donor with alopecia areata. This specimen consisted of CD4+ T cells sorted from blood, obtained at week 24, from a patient treated with tofacitinib. The rearrangement joins TRBV6-5 to TRBJ2-7; 7 bases line up with TRBD1. CDR3 sequence reads: CASNRGNEQYF. The CDR3 DNA is TGTGCCAGCAACAGGGGAAACGAGCAGTACTTC.